Below are 10 T cell receptor beta chains sequenced from a single sample in a study of monozygotic twins with inflammatory bowel disease. TCRdb re-called the 5' RACE reads; one entry per CDR3 protein, DNA not given. This sample carries about 160,000 distinct CDR3 sequences, with about 7.4% going to the ten biggest clones. Sequencing used blood. The receptors derive from a human donor with ulcerative colitis or Crohn's disease, or a healthy co-twin of an affected twin (not recorded which).

The chain employs TRBV27 and TRBJ2-1; TCRdb outputs TRBD1, but without DNA this stays unchecked. This CDR3 has 15 amino acids. Germline V gene lookup returns CDR1 MNHEY and CDR2 SMNVEV (reference sequence). The CDR3 is CASTPRAGGYNEQFF.

The rearrangement joins TRBV5-1 to TRBJ1-1. The CDR3 spans 17 residues. CDR1 and CDR2 (germline): SGHRS, YFSETQ. The CDR3 loop is CASSPSGGRPMNTEAFF.

The rearrangement uses TRBV6-2 or TRBV6-3 and TRBJ1-5. CDR3 size: 15 residues. The germline V gene encodes CDR1 MNHEY and CDR2 SVGEGT. This chain's CDR3 is CASTSTSRINQPQHF.

This chain joins TRBV20-1 and TRBJ2-7. This CDR3 has 15 amino acids. Germline V gene data show CDR1 as DFQATT and CDR2 as SNEGSKA (reference sequence). CDR3: CSAKIPVGGAYEQYF.

The V and J genes are TRBV5-1 and TRBJ2-3; the TCRdb call, TRBD1, lacks DNA for checking. The CDR3 covers 14 residues. Germline V lookup: CDR1 SGHRS, CDR2 YFSETQ. The CDR3 loop reads CASSLAGAADTQYF.

The chain couples TRBV7-6 to TRBJ2-1; with no DNA, the TCRdb D assignment of TRBD2 cannot be verified. CDR3 length equals 16 residues. Germline V gene lookup returns CDR1 SGHVS and CDR2 FNYEAQ. This CDR3 is CASAGISGTPYNEQFF. Supplemented by reference TRBV7-6 and TRBJ2-1, the full variable domain reads GAGVSQSPRYKVTKRGQDVALRCDPISGHVSLYWYRQALGQGPEFLTYFNYEAQQDKSGLPNDRFSAERPEGSISTLTIQRTEQRDSAMYRCASAGISGTPYNEQFFGPGTRLTVL.

The rearrangement joins TRBV5-1 to TRBJ1-2. Germline V gives CDR1 SGHRS, CDR2 YFSETQ. CDR3 length: 12 amino acids. This CDR3 is CASSLEGPGYTF.

The V call is TRBV18, the J call TRBJ1-1; the D call of TRBD1 rests on TCRdb alone, since no DNA is present to check it. CDR3 length: 13 residues. Germline CDR1 KGHSH, CDR2 LQKENI. The CDR3: CASSNQGNTEAFF.

The chain joins TRBV7-9 to TRBJ2-7; TCRdb's D gene call, TRBD1, goes unchecked for lack of DNA. This CDR3 contains 12 residues. The germline V gene encodes CDR1 SEHNR and CDR2 FQNEAQ (reference sequence). The CDR3 sequence is CASGNRVYEQYF.

The chain carries TRBV13 and TRBJ1-2; TCRdb returns TRBD1, unconfirmable since there is no DNA. There are 13 residues in the CDR3. Germline CDR1 and CDR2: PRHDT and FYEKMQ (reference sequence). The chain's CDR3 is CASSQDRVGGYTF.